This T cell receptor beta chain was obtained from a study of graft-versus-host responses after intestinal transplantation. The study's findings and limits: GvH clones detected in recipient marrow included some appearing first in ileum or blood.

TCRdb keeps only in-frame clones here, not all; method: immunoSEQ multiplex PCR. The sample has about 2,000 clones, about two fifths seen once. The trim removed 6 bases at V and 1 base at J, leaving 4 bases unmatched. The CDR3 has 14 amino acids. Germline loops: CDR1 SNHLY, CDR2 FYNNEI. Plates contained some 200,000 CFSE-labeled responder cells and some 200,000 irradiated, violet-dye-labeled stimulator cells. V and J are TRBV2 and TRBJ2-7; 9 positions agree with TRBD2. The receptor was isolated from a human patient who was an organ donor for intestinal transplantation. Material: alloreactive CD8+ T cells from a mixed lymphocyte reaction culture, obtained before transplantation. The subset here: CFSE-low proliferating T cells sorted from roughly six-day pre-transplant mixed lymphocyte reaction (GvH or HvG direction). The CDR3 spells CASSYSGGSYEQYF. CDR3 DNA sequence: TGTGCCAGCAGCTATAGCGGGGGTTCCTACGAGCAGTACTTC.